A selection of T cell receptor beta chains follows, all from one sample in a study of breast tumors, draining lymph nodes, adjacent tissues. TCRdb re-derived calls from the multiplex PCR reads in MiXCR, one entry per CDR3 protein. The repertoire has roughly 70,000 distinct CDR3 sequences, less than 50% of them found once; the top ten carry roughly 9%. The sequenced sample was breast tumor tissue. All receptors derive from a female donor with breast cancer. Some clones in this sample may be carry-over from other donors' samples. The CDR3 runs from the conserved cysteine through the conserved F or W. A D gene is named only where the DNA matches it firmly. Not all rows give a size; the values are once, few, many and, for expanded clones, a class.

d_call | cdr3_length | clone_size | j_call | v_call | cdr3_aa | cdr3_nt
. | 15 | many | TRBJ2-3 | TRBV18 | CASSPLAASTDTQYF | TGTGCCAGCTCACCATTGGCAGCTAGCACAGATACGCAGTATTTT
. | 13 | many | TRBJ2-7 | TRBV20-1 | CSARSGSDYEQYF | TGCAGTGCTAGGTCAGGGTCGGATTACGAGCAGTACTTC
. | 16 | few | TRBJ2-5 | TRBV5-6 | CASSLGWGSERGTQYF | TGTGCCAGCAGCCTTGGATGGGGGTCTGAAAGGGGGACCCAGTACTTC
TRBD1 | 15 | . | TRBJ2-1 | TRBV20-1 | CSAREQGAPYNEQFF | TGCAGTGCTAGAGAACAGGGGGCCCCCTACAATGAGCAGTTCTTC
. | 15 | few | TRBJ1-1 | TRBV5-8 | CASSLEWGANTEAFF | TGTGCCAGCAGCTTGGAGTGGGGGGCGAACACTGAAGCTTTCTTT
. | 12 | many | TRBJ1-3 | TRBV6-2/TRBV6-3 | CASSPIRNTIYF | TGTGCCAGCAGTCCGATTCGAAACACCATATATTTT
TRBD1 | 18 | . | TRBJ1-5 | TRBV20-1 | CSARHPTGTGLSHQPQHF | TGCAGTGCTAGACACCCAACCGGGACAGGCCTTTCACATCAGCCCCAGCATTTT
. | 15 | . | TRBJ1-6 | TRBV7-8 | CASSWGARKNSPLHF | TGTGCCAGCAGCTGGGGTGCCAGGAAGAATTCACCCCTCCACTTT
. | 13 | many | TRBJ1-5 | TRBV7-8 | CASSLNTDQPQHF | TGTGCCAGCAGCTTAAACACGGATCAGCCCCAGCATTTT
TRBD2 | 18 | many | TRBJ2-7 | TRBV20-1 | CSARVPYSSGGSSYEQYF | TGCAGTGCTAGAGTCCCTTACTCTAGCGGGGGGAGCTCCTACGAGCAGTACTTC
TRBD1 | 12 | many | TRBJ2-1 | TRBV29-1 | CSVVRGLDEQFF | TGCAGCGTTGTAAGGGGGCTAGATGAGCAGTTCTTC
. | 13 | many | TRBJ1-5 | TRBV7-6 | CASSLGAYQPQHF | TGTGCCAGCAGCTTAGGAGCTTATCAGCCCCAGCATTTT
TRBD1 | 15 | . | TRBJ1-6 | TRBV7-9 | CASSLRDRPLAPLHF | TGTGCCAGCAGCTTGAGGGACAGGCCGCTGGCGCCCCTCCACTTT
TRBD1 | 16 | many | TRBJ1-5 | TRBV19 | CASTIGQGVRDQPQHF | TGTGCCAGTACCATCGGACAGGGGGTTCGCGATCAGCCCCAGCATTTT
. | 13 | many | TRBJ1-2 | TRBV7-2 | CASSLNPNYGYTF | TGTGCCAGCAGCTTAAATCCTAACTATGGCTACACCTTC
. | 12 | many | TRBJ2-5 | TRBV19 | CASSSGAQTQYF | TGTGCCAGTAGTTCAGGGGCTCAGACCCAGTACTTC
TRBD2 | 15 | many | TRBJ2-7 | TRBV27 | CASSLTSANSYEQYF | TGTGCCAGCAGTCTCACTAGCGCTAATTCCTACGAGCAGTACTTC
. | 12 | . | TRBJ1-4 | TRBV10-3 | CAIWGYNEKLFF | TGTGCCATTTGGGGATATAATGAAAAACTGTTTTTT
. | 12 | . | TRBJ1-1 | TRBV16 | CASSQLAVEAFF | TGTGCCAGCAGCCAATTAGCGGTTGAAGCTTTCTTT
. | 18 | . | TRBJ2-2 | TRBV7-2 | CASSLVLWASHLPGELFF | TGTGCCAGCAGCTTAGTGTTATGGGCCTCACATCTACCCGGGGAGCTGTTTTTT
. | 16 | many | TRBJ2-1 | TRBV20-1 | CSARARHGGGYNEQFF | TGCAGTGCTAGAGCTCGTCACGGCGGAGGTTACAATGAGCAGTTCTTC